Following are 6 T cell receptor beta chains from one sample sequenced in a study of blood T cell repertoires in COVID-19. This table comes from immunoSEQ multiplex PCR, and its TCRdb copy is limited to in-frame clones, with some not included. The data show fewer than 250,000 clones, with around four fifths seen just once and about 6.3% held by the top ten. The sample comprised peripheral blood. The receptors were gathered from a woman aged 55 to 70 with active or convalescent COVID-19.

The count of this clone is one. The chain joins TRBV6-5 to TRBJ2-3; D gene uncertain. Per germline, CDR1 MNHEY and CDR2 SVGAGI. Trimming removed 5 bases from V and 0 bases from J, with 12 bases in between. CDR3 length: 15 residues. This CDR3 reads CASSPRLGSTDTQYF. The CDR3 bases are TGTGCCAGCAGTCCGCGGTTAGGTAGCACAGATACGCAGTATTTT.

V and J are TRBV12-5 and TRBJ1-4, with a tentative D call TRBD1 (6 bases). V lost 2 bases, J lost 8 bases, and 12 bases lay in between. From germline, CDR1 is LGHNT and CDR2 FRNRAP. The CDR3 contains 14 residues. In nucleotides, the CDR3 is TGTGCTAGTGGTTTGTGGGGGCCAGACGAAAAACTGTTTTTT. It encodes CASGLWGPDEKLFF.

The gene calls are TRBV9 and TRBJ2-1, with D possibly matching TRBD2 (5 bases). With 1 base removed from V and 8 bases from J, the gap between germline ends came to 10 bases. The CDR3 length is 13 residues. Germline CDR1 is SGDLS and CDR2 is YYNGEE. The DNA of the CDR3 is TGTGCCAGCAGCGTAACCGCGGAGGATGAGCAGTTCTTC. This sequence encodes CASSVTAEDEQFF.

This sequence joins TRBV5-1 and TRBJ1-6; 9 bases match TRBD1. The CDR3 spans 14 residues. In germline, CDR1 is SGHRS, CDR2 YFSETQ. The V gene end was trimmed by 3 bases and the J gene end by 7 bases; junction bases not matched to a gene: 2. The CDR3: CASSSGQGNSPLHF. For the CDR3, the DNA is TGCGCCAGCAGCTCCGGACAGGGGAATTCACCCCTCCACTTT.

The rearrangement links TRBV5-4 to TRBJ2-5, with D possibly TRBD2 on 6 matching bases. Germline-derived CDR1 and CDR2 are SGHNT and YYREEE (reference sequence). The CDR3 covers 14 residues. Trimming removed 4 bases from V and 5 bases from J, with 15 bases in between. This chain's CDR3 is CASSRDWDEETQYF. CDR3 nucleotide sequence: TGTGCCAGCAGCCGGGACTGGGACGAGGAGACCCAGTACTTC.

This clone occurred a few times. The chain links TRBV19 to TRBJ1-6; D gene ambiguous. V was pared by 3 bases and J by 0 bases, with 9 bases between. The CDR3 extends over 16 amino acids. Germline V gene sequence: CDR1 LNHDA, CDR2 SQIVND (reference sequence). CDR3 DNA sequence: TGTGCCAGTAGTATGGGCAGTTACTCCTATAATTCACCCCTCCACTTT. Amino acids: CASSMGSYSYNSPLHF.